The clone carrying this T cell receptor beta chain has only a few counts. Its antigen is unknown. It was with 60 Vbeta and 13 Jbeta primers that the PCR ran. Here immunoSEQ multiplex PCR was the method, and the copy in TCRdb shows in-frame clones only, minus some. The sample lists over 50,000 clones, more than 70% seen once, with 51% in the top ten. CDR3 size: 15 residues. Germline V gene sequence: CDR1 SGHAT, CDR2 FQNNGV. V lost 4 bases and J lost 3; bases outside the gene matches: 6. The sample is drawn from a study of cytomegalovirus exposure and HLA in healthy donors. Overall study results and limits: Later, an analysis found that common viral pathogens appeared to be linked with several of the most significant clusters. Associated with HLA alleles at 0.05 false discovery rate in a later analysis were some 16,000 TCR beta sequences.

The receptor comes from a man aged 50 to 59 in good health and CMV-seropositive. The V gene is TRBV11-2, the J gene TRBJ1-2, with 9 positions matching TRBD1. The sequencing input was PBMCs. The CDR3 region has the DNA TGTGCCAGCAGCTCGGACAGGGGCGGGGACTATGGCTACACCTTC. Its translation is CASSSDRGGDYGYTF.